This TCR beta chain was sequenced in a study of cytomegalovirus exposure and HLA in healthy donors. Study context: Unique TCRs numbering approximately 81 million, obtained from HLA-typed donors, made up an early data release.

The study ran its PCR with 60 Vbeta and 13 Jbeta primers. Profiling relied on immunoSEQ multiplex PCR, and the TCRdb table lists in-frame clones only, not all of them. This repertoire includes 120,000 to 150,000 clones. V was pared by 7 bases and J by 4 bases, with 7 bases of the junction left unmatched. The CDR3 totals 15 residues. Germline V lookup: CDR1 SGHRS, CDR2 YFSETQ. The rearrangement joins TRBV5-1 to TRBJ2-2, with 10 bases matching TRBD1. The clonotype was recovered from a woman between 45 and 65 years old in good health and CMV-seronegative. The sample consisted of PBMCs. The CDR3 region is CASATWTGGTGELFF. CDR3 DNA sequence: TGCGCCAGCGCTACTTGGACAGGGGGCACCGGGGAGCTGTTTTTT. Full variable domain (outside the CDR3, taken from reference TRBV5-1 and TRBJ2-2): KAGVTQTPRYLIKTRGQQVTLSCSPISGHRSVSWYQQTPGQGLQFLFEYFSETQRNKGNFPGRFSGRQFSNSRSEMNVSTLELGDSALYLCASATWTGGTGELFFGEGSRLTVL.